This TCR beta chain was profiled in a study of graft-versus-host responses after intestinal transplantation. For this clone: Its antigen is not known.

Findings of the study overall: Allografts of one patient group, those with graft-donor T cell macrochimerism, had high graft-versus-host to host-versus-graft clonal ratios.

TCRdb's table, derived via immunoSEQ multiplex PCR, lists solely in-frame clones and lacks some. Of about 10,000 clones listed, about 80% are singletons. Researchers processed graft tissue to release intraepithelial and lamina propria lymphocytes. The sequence came from a human patient who received an intestinal transplant, so some T cells may come from the graft donor. The sequenced sample was ileum tissue, obtained 23 days after intestinal transplant.

The CDR3 loop reads CSVADSYEQYF. As DNA, the CDR3 is TGCAGCGTGGCCGATTCCTACGAGCAGTACTTC. The chain uses TRBV29-1 and TRBJ2-7; D remains unclear. CDR1 and CDR2 from the germline V gene are SQVTM and ANQGSEA. The CDR3 totals 11 residues. The V end lost 6 bases, the J end lost 1 base, and 7 bases lay between the germline ends.